Listed below are T cell receptor beta chains from one sample, sequenced in a study of blood T cell repertoires in COVID-19. Assay: immunoSEQ multiplex PCR; the TCRdb copy retains only in-frame clones and omits some. The sample records approximately 36,000 clones, 84% being singletons. Sequencing was carried out using peripheral blood. These TCRs come from a man aged 60-69 years with COVID-19, enrolled during active disease. The CDR3 runs from the conserved cysteine through the conserved F or W. A D gene is named only where the DNA matches it firmly. Where a row states a size, it is once, few, many or the class of an expanded clone; other rows omit it.

D gene | J gene | clone size | V gene | CDR3 protein | CDR3 DNA
TRBD2 | TRBJ2-1 | - | TRBV10-3 | CAISGLGGDEQFF | TGTGCCATCAGCGGACTGGGGGGGGATGAGCAGTTCTTC
- | TRBJ2-2 | - | TRBV19 | CASSKQDPNTGELFF | TGTGCCAGTAGTAAACAGGACCCGAACACCGGGGAGCTGTTTTTT
- | TRBJ2-2 | - | TRBV9 | CASTEQVGTGELFF | TGTGCCAGCACGGAACAGGTCGGTACCGGGGAGCTGTTTTTT
TRBD1 | TRBJ1-1 | few | TRBV3-1/TRBV3-2 | CASSSQGGTEAFF | TGTGCCAGCAGTTCCCAGGGGGGCACTGAAGCTTTCTTT
- | TRBJ1-6 | - | TRBV6-4 | CASSPQFYNSPLHF | TGTGCCAGCAGCCCACAGTTCTATAATTCACCCCTCCACTTT
- | TRBJ1-2 | - | TRBV19 | CASSIQGYGYTF | TGTGCCAGTAGTATCCAGGGATACGGCTACACCTTC
- | TRBJ2-6 | - | TRBV18 | CASSLNRASGANVLTF | TGTGCCAGCTCTCTAAACAGGGCATCTGGGGCCAACGTCCTGACTTTC
- | TRBJ2-5 | - | TRBV9 | CASSVVGDLRGETQYF | TGTGCCAGCAGCGTAGTTGGAGATTTACGAGGAGAGACCCAGTACTTC
TRBD2 | TRBJ2-6 | - | TRBV7-9 | CASSLVGGNAGANVLTF | TGTGCCAGCAGCTTGGTGGGAGGGAACGCTGGGGCCAACGTCCTGACTTTC
- | TRBJ1-2 | few | TRBV11-2 | CASSSIRERIYGYTF | TGTGCCAGCAGCTCTATTCGGGAGCGGATCTATGGCTACACCTTC
- | TRBJ1-5 | - | TRBV5-6 | CASSLGQGNNQPQHF | TGTGCCAGCAGCTTGGGGCAGGGTAACAATCAGCCCCAGCATTTT
- | TRBJ1-6 | few | TRBV5-4 | CASHLESHSPLHF | TGTGCCAGCCACTTGGAGAGCCACTCACCCCTCCACTTT
- | TRBJ2-5 | once | TRBV6-5 | CASSYGGGTETQYF | TGTGCCAGCAGTTACGGCGGAGGCACGGAGACCCAGTACTTC
- | TRBJ2-6 | - | TRBV29-1 | CSVHSESGANVLTF | TGCAGCGTCCACTCTGAGTCTGGGGCCAACGTCCTGACTTTC
TRBD1 | TRBJ1-2 | - | TRBV7-2 | CASSGRQGRGGYTF | TGTGCCAGCAGCGGGCGACAGGGTAGGGGTGGCTACACCTTC
TRBD1 | TRBJ1-2 | - | TRBV15 | CATSRDLGTGAPTGYTF | TGTGCCACCAGCAGAGATCTCGGGACAGGGGCCCCCACTGGCTACACCTTC
TRBD1 | TRBJ2-7 | few | TRBV9 | CASGGDSLSEQYF | TGTGCCAGCGGTGGGGACAGCTTAAGTGAGCAGTACTTC
- | TRBJ1-1 | - | TRBV3-1/TRBV3-2 | CASSQDSWPPGGAEAFF | TGTGCCAGCAGCCAAGATAGTTGGCCGCCAGGCGGGGCTGAAGCTTTCTTT
TRBD1 | TRBJ1-1 | - | TRBV12-3/TRBV12-4 | CASSLSGGLEAFF | TGTGCCAGCAGTTTGTCAGGGGGGTTGGAAGCTTTCTTT
- | TRBJ1-3 | - | TRBV2 | CASIPDTLRSGNTIYF | TGTGCCAGCATTCCCGACACCCTACGCTCTGGAAACACCATATATTTT
TRBD1 | TRBJ1-2 | - | TRBV19 | CASSFTPGTADRYGYTF | TGTGCCAGTAGCTTCACCCCCGGGACAGCGGACCGTTATGGCTACACCTTC
TRBD1 | TRBJ2-7 | - | TRBV30 | CAWGDRAYEQYF | TGTGCCTGGGGGGACAGAGCCTACGAGCAGTACTTC
TRBD1 | TRBJ1-4 | few | TRBV3-1/TRBV3-2 | CASSPFRTGSNEKLFF | TGTGCCAGCAGCCCGTTCCGGACAGGATCTAATGAAAAACTGTTTTTT
TRBD2 | TRBJ2-5 | - | TRBV3-1/TRBV3-2 | CASSQGAGVTETQYF | TGTGCCAGCAGCCAAGGAGCGGGAGTAACAGAGACCCAGTACTTC
TRBD2 | TRBJ2-2 | - | TRBV5-1 | CASSLSTSGPNTGELFF | TGCGCCAGCAGCTTGTCTACTAGCGGGCCGAACACCGGGGAGCTGTTTTTT
TRBD2 | TRBJ2-1 | once | TRBV2 | CASRRRASGSDEQFF | TGTGCCAGCAGGAGGAGGGCCAGCGGGAGTGATGAGCAGTTCTTC
TRBD1 | TRBJ1-2 | - | TRBV13 | CASSPPTGNYGYTF | TGTGCCAGCAGCCCACCGACAGGGAACTATGGCTACACCTTC
- | TRBJ2-1 | once | TRBV12-3/TRBV12-4 | CASSLDRHYEQFF | TGTGCCAGCAGTTTGGATCGACATTACGAGCAGTTCTTC
- | TRBJ1-5 | - | TRBV30 | CAWGGSGRDQPQHF | TGTGCCTGGGGAGGATCAGGGAGGGATCAGCCCCAGCATTTT
- | TRBJ2-2 | - | TRBV7-3 | CASSLGGAGELFF | TGTGCCAGCAGCTTAGGGGGCGCCGGGGAGCTGTTTTTT
- | TRBJ2-2 | few | TRBV6-2/TRBV6-3 | CASSWGQNTGELFF | TGTGCCAGCAGTTGGGGACAAAACACCGGGGAGCTGTTTTTT
- | TRBJ1-1 | - | TRBV27 | CASTSGTGPTEAFF | TGTGCCAGCACCTCTGGCACAGGCCCCACTGAAGCTTTCTTT
- | TRBJ1-1 | - | TRBV14 | CASSPGGSREAFF | TGTGCCAGCAGCCCGGGTGGGTCTCGTGAAGCTTTCTTT
TRBD1 | TRBJ2-1 | - | TRBV15 | CATTPRWGQGLYNEQFF | TGTGCCACCACCCCACGCTGGGGACAGGGGCTATACAATGAGCAGTTCTTC
- | TRBJ1-6 | - | TRBV14 | CASSQVRGGSPLHF | TGTGCCAGCAGCCAAGTAAGGGGAGGTTCACCCCTCCACTTT
TRBD2 | TRBJ2-1 | - | TRBV4-1 | CASSQDLRGTSEQFF | TGCGCCAGCAGCCAAGACTTGCGGGGGACGTCTGAGCAGTTCTTC
- | TRBJ1-2 | - | TRBV27 | CASSLIQGGYGYTF | TGTGCCAGCAGTTTAATTCAGGGAGGCTATGGCTACACCTTC
- | TRBJ1-2 | - | TRBV19 | CASSTRRTPGLNYGYTF | TGTGCCAGTAGTACCCGGAGGACCCCCGGCCTTAACTATGGCTACACCTTC
- | TRBJ2-5 | - | TRBV11-3 | CASSGGALETQYF | TGTGCCAGCAGCGGTGGGGCCCTGGAGACCCAGTACTTC
- | TRBJ1-2 | few | TRBV29-1 | CSVDTLEFGYGYTF | TGCAGCGTTGACACATTGGAGTTCGGCTATGGCTACACCTTC
- | TRBJ1-2 | - | TRBV19 | CASLPGGGRPGYTF | TGTGCCAGCCTCCCAGGCGGGGGGCGTCCTGGCTACACCTTC
- | TRBJ1-2 | - | TRBV7-8 | CASAGGGSYGYTF | TGTGCCAGCGCGGGGGGCGGCTCCTATGGCTACACCTTC
TRBD1 | TRBJ2-3 | once | TRBV4-1 | CASSSIGQGRDTQYF | TGCGCCAGCAGCTCTATAGGACAGGGGCGGGATACGCAGTATTTT
TRBD1 | TRBJ1-5 | - | TRBV6-6 | CASRQRTGIVSPQHF | TGTGCCAGCAGACAACGGACAGGTATTGTTTCGCCCCAGCATTTT
- | TRBJ2-1 | - | TRBV7-9 | CASSSILGIHEQFF | TGTGCCAGCAGCTCGATTCTAGGAATCCATGAGCAGTTCTTC
- | TRBJ1-6 | few | TRBV27 | CASSFMTDNSPLHF | TGTGCCAGCAGTTTTATGACAGATAATTCACCCCTCCACTTT
- | TRBJ2-7 | - | TRBV5-1 | CASSLELAGEQYF | TGCGCCAGCAGCTTGGAGTTAGCTGGCGAGCAGTACTTC
TRBD1 | TRBJ1-2 | - | TRBV29-1 | CSVDLRTGGSYGYTF | TGCAGCGTTGACCTCAGGACAGGGGGAAGCTATGGCTACACCTTC
- | TRBJ2-7 | - | TRBV27 | CASCRVGSYEQYF | TGTGCCAGCTGCAGGGTAGGTTCCTACGAGCAGTACTTC
- | TRBJ2-7 | - | TRBV6-5 | CASTTGTTDNYEQYF | TGTGCCAGCACTACCGGGACAACCGATAATTACGAGCAGTACTTC
TRBD1 | TRBJ1-6 | - | TRBV2 | CASSVSPGQGIGNSPLHF | TGTGCCAGCAGTGTATCCCCGGGACAGGGGATCGGGAATTCACCCCTCCACTTT
TRBD2 | TRBJ2-7 | - | TRBV5-4 | CASSLSGLAGLSYEQYF | TGTGCCAGCAGCTTGAGTGGTCTAGCGGGACTCTCCTACGAGCAGTACTTC
TRBD1 | TRBJ2-1 | - | TRBV10-2 | CASRTGMYNEQFF | TGCGCCAGTCGGACAGGGATGTACAATGAGCAGTTCTTC